The present T cell receptor beta chain was sequenced within a study of shared clonotypes between healthy human individuals. Among the donors, all were Caucasian adults who lived in Nashville, Tennessee. The study used about 100 million PBMCs per unsorted sample for genomic DNA. DNA from unsorted PBMC was sequenced on ten immunoSEQ deep assay plates. Using immunoSEQ multiplex PCR, the repertoire was profiled, and TCRdb retains in-frame clones only, with some absent. There are about 560,000 clones in the sample; around 81% occur only once, and approximately 12% lies in the top ten. The CDR3 spans 14 residues. Germline CDR1 reads SNHLY; CDR2 reads FYNNEI. Trimming pared 5 bases from V and 2 bases from J, leaving 10 bases between.

The V and J genes are TRBV2 and TRBJ1-5; D unresolved. The sequence was collected from a woman aged 40 to 50 in good health. Some clones in this sample may be carry-over from other donors' samples. What was sequenced was PBMCs. This chain's CDR3 is CASSFDPGNQPQHF. DNA for the CDR3: TGTGCCAGCAGTTTTGACCCGGGCAATCAGCCCCAGCATTTT.